This T cell receptor (beta chain) was retrieved from a study of blood T cell repertoires in COVID-19. Across the whole study: Both acute and convalescent COVID-19 samples were obtained from the United States, Italy and Spain. The analysed material was cDNA or gDNA that came from T cells, B-cell-depleted T cells, or PBMCs.

In the authors' workflow: For nucleated cells, counts were estimated from reference gene primer amplification. Some clones are missing from TCRdb's copy, which holds only in-frame ones; the method was immunoSEQ multiplex PCR. V, J and clone size reflect that table, while D and trimming were determined from the DNA. The repertoire holds about 170,000 clones, with almost 85% as singletons. The CDR3 is 14 amino acids. From germline, CDR1 is LGHDT and CDR2 YNNKEL (reference sequence). V lost 4 bases and J 2 bases, leaving 8 bases between the germline ends. The gene calls are TRBV3-1 (or the pseudogene TRBV3-2) and TRBJ2-2; D unresolved. The receptor was derived from a woman older than 75 with COVID-19, enrolled during active disease. Sequenced input: peripheral blood. Written as DNA, the CDR3 is TGTGCCAGCAGCCCACGGGTAAACACCGGGGAGCTGTTTTTT. It specifies CASSPRVNTGELFF.